This T cell receptor beta chain was sequenced for a study of neoadjuvant nivolumab and ipilimumab in lung cancer. Findings of the study overall: Resected-tumor TCR richness correlated positively with pretherapy blood richness. Pathologic regression was not significantly tied to TCR clonality. Only two of four nivolumab-treated tumors gained richness and clonality by surgery.

On this clone: Its specificity is not known.

Sequencing was performed with immunoSEQ multiplex PCR; in TCRdb, only in-frame clones are kept and a portion is missing. Here the sample spans some 29,000 clones, approximately 83% being singletons. The CDR3 has 15 residues. In germline, CDR1 is SGHAT, CDR2 FQNNGV. V dropped 2 bases and J dropped 5; count of bases not matched to a gene: 5. The chain carries TRBV11-2 and TRBJ2-1, with TRBD1 matching over 8 bases. The TCR was taken from an adult with non-small cell lung cancer. The starting material was tumor tissue, obtained after neoadjuvant nivolumab, alone or with ipilimumab, at or shortly before surgery. The CDR3 loop is CASSLMGQENNEQFF. The CDR3 nucleotides are TGTGCCAGCAGCTTAATGGGACAGGAGAACAATGAGCAGTTCTTC. Full variable domain (outside the CDR3, taken from reference TRBV11-2 and TRBJ2-1): EAGVAQSPRYKIIEKRQSVAFWCNPISGHATLYWYQQILGQGPKLLIQFQNNGVVDDSQLPKDRFSAERLKGVDSTLKIQPAKLEDSAVYLCASSLMGQENNEQFFGPGTRLTVL.